This entry lists 19 T cell receptor beta chains sequenced from one sample in a study of blood T cells in healthy people across ages. Primed by a sample-barcoded 5' primer and a J-beta primer mix, a second PCR proceeded for about 6 to 12 cycles. TCRdb reanalysed the 5' RACE reads using MiXCR and keeps one entry per CDR3 protein. The sample contains around 1.5 million distinct CDR3 sequences, about 31% of which appear only once. Sequencing input: blood. The receptors stem from a woman in her twenties or thirties in good health.

This chain uses TRBV29-1 with TRBJ2-2, with D tentatively TRBD2 (5 bases). CDR1 and CDR2 from the germline V gene are SQVTM and ANQGSEA. Trimming took off 4 bases at V and 3 bases at J, with 6 bases between the two ends. The CDR3 is made up of 12 amino acids. CDR3: CSVVRDTGELFF. In DNA, the CDR3 is TGCAGCGTTGTGAGGGACACCGGGGAGCTGTTTTTT.

This clonotype has only a few counts. This chain uses TRBV30 with TRBJ2-7, with 8 bases lining up with TRBD2. The CDR3 spans 15 residues. The germline V gene encodes CDR1 GTSNPN and CDR2 SVGIG (reference sequence). Trimming cost V 4 bases and J 0 bases; bases outside gene matches: 8. CDR3 sequence (DNA): TGTGCCTGGAATCTGCGGGAGGTGAGCTCCTACGAGCAGTACTTC. It translates to CAWNLREVSSYEQYF.

This clonotype appeared a few times. The chain uses TRBV27 and TRBJ1-1; a weak D match, TRBD1 (5 bases). The germline CDR1 and CDR2 sequences are MNHEY and SMNVEV (reference sequence). The CDR3 loop spans 18 amino acids. Trimming pared 5 bases from V and 4 bases from J, leaving 26 bases between. As DNA, the CDR3 is TGTGCCAGCAGTCCCTTTCCCTGGGGGAGAGACCGGGTCACTGAAGCTTTCTTT. As protein: CASSPFPWGRDRVTEAFF.

This clonotype was observed a few times. This chain uses TRBV7-9 with TRBJ2-3; D ambiguous. Germline V gives CDR1 SEHNR, CDR2 FQNEAQ (reference sequence). CDR3 length: 12 amino acids. Trimming removed 7 bases at V and 4 bases at J, with 9 bases between. The CDR3: CASTQTADTQYF. CDR3 DNA sequence: TGTGCCAGCACCCAAACGGCAGATACGCAGTATTTT.

The genes are TRBV3-1 and TRBJ1-1, with D hard to call. Germline V CDR1 and CDR2: LGHDT, YNNKEL (reference sequence). V was pared by 0 bases and J by 8 bases, with 10 bases between. The length of the CDR3 is 13 residues. The DNA of the CDR3 is TGTGCCAGCAGCCAAGAAGTACGGGCGGAAGCTTTCTTT. Translated, it gives CASSQEVRAEAFF.

The chain combines TRBV13 with TRBJ2-1; 9 bases fit TRBD2. The junction had 10 bases not matched to a gene; V was cut back by 7 bases and J by 0 bases. The germline gives CDR1 PRHDT, CDR2 FYEKMQ (reference sequence). The CDR3 sequence is 17 residues long. CDR3 loop: CASISVRRGGSYNEQFF. Here the CDR3 DNA reads TGTGCCAGCATATCTGTGAGGCGGGGGGGCTCCTACAATGAGCAGTTCTTC.

The rearrangement joins TRBV25-1 to TRBJ2-2; weak D call: TRBD1 (6 bases). This CDR3 region has 16 residues. Per germline, CDR1 MGHDK and CDR2 SYGVNS. Trimming stripped 3 bases from V and 4 bases from J, with 15 bases between. The CDR3 DNA reads as TGTGCCAGCAGTGAGATTAGCAGGGGAATCACCGGGGAGCTGTTTTTT. Protein sequence: CASSEISRGITGELFF.

This clonotype was recorded at least ten times. This sequence joins TRBV29-1 and TRBJ2-3; 8 nucleotides line up with TRBD2. The junction had 5 bases not matched to a gene; V was cut back by 0 bases and J by 0 bases. CDR3 length: 16 amino acids. Germline V CDR1 and CDR2: SQVTM, ANQGSEA. This chain's CDR3 is CSVEDVAGGSTDTQYF. DNA for the CDR3: TGCAGCGTTGAAGATGTCGCGGGGGGAAGCACAGATACGCAGTATTTT.

This clonotype was counted only a few times. The CDR3 DNA reads TGTGCCAGCAGCTTACATTTACCCACCCAGGGTGCGGGGAATCAGCCCCAGCATTTT. Translating gives CASSLHLPTQGAGNQPQHF. The J gene is TRBJ1-5, the V gene TRBV6-5; maybe TRBD1 (5 bases). The germline V gene has CDR1 MNHEY and CDR2 SVGAGI. The CDR3 runs 19 residues. The V and J ends lost 6 bases and 4 bases respectively, with 28 bases between them.

This clonotype has a handful of counts. The V and J genes are TRBV6-6 and TRBJ2-3; possibly TRBD1 for D (6 bases). The CDR3 spans 15 residues. The V end lost 2 bases, the J end lost 3 bases, and 12 bases lay between the germline ends. The germline V gene encodes CDR1 MNHNY and CDR2 SVGAGI (reference sequence). CDR3 bases: TGTGCCAGCAGTTACGACAGGTGGGGGACAGATACGCAGTATTTT. Translated: CASSYDRWGTDTQYF.

This chain connects TRBV7-9 to TRBJ2-7, with D unclear. The tail of the sequence fits TRBJ2-5 better, so the J call may be wrong. The CDR3 has 15 amino acids. Germline CDR1 and CDR2: SEHNR and FQNEAQ (reference sequence). Written as DNA, the CDR3 is TGTGCCAGCAGCTTAGCCCCCGCCCGGGTAGGGACCCAGTACTTC. It encodes CASSLAPARVGTQYF.

As to this clonotype: A single base separates this from a much larger clone, so it may be a read error. The chain uses TRBV20-1 and TRBJ2-5; tentative D call: TRBD2 (5 bases). CDR1 is DFQATT and CDR2 is SNEGSKA in the germline V gene (reference sequence). The CDR3 extends over 11 amino acids. This CDR3 reads CRVGVGETQYF. CDR3 coding DNA: TGCAGAGTCGGGGTAGGGGAGACCCAGTACTTC.

The rearrangement uses TRBV27 and TRBJ2-4; unclear D gene. The germline V and J ends were trimmed by 10 bases and 13 bases, with 17 bases remaining between them. The CDR3 has 11 amino acids. Germline V gene sequence: CDR1 MNHEY, CDR2 SMNVEV (reference sequence). CDR3 DNA sequence: TGTGCCACCCACCAGGATTTGGAGCAGTACTTC. It yields the protein CATHQDLEQYF.

This clonotype was observed a single time. V is TRBV28 and J is TRBJ1-3; TRBD1 is a possible D gene (6 bases). The germline V and J ends were trimmed by 9 bases and 3 bases, with 12 bases remaining between them. CDR1 is MDHEN and CDR2 is SYDVKM in the germline V gene. The CDR3 is made up of 13 amino acids. In nucleotides, the CDR3 is TGTGCCAGTGTACAGGGATATGGAAACACCATATATTTT. Translating it yields CASVQGYGNTIYF.

The chain couples TRBV12-5 to TRBJ2-4, with D perhaps given as TRBD1 or TRBD2 (6 bases each). V lost 4 bases, J lost 4 bases, and 20 bases lay in between. This CDR3 is built from 17 residues. The germline gives CDR1 LGHNT, CDR2 FRNRAP. As DNA, the CDR3 is TGTGCTAGTGGTTCGAAGGGGGGAAACCAGACTAAAAACATTCAGTACTTC. Translated: CASGSKGGNQTKNIQYF.

This chain uses TRBV20-1 with TRBJ2-3, with D hard to call. The germline gives CDR1 DFQATT, CDR2 SNEGSKA (reference sequence). The CDR3 runs 14 residues. V lost 1 base to trimming and J lost 2 bases, with 10 bases between them. The CDR3 loop is CSARGPSITDTQYF. CDR3 nucleotides: TGCAGTGCTAGAGGACCGAGTATCACAGATACGCAGTATTTT.

This clonotype was recorded a few times. CDR3 DNA sequence: TGTGCCAGCAGCCAAGATAAGTCAAGTTACTCTGGAAACACCATATATTTT. Protein product: CASSQDKSSYSGNTIYF. The chain employs TRBV4-2 and TRBJ1-3; D unclear. The germline gives CDR1 LGHNA, CDR2 YNFKEQ. Trimming took off 0 bases at V and 0 bases at J, with 12 bases between the two ends. This CDR3 contains 17 residues.

This clonotype came up many times. The chain has TRBV12-3 or TRBV12-4 and TRBJ2-4, with D perhaps assigned TRBD1 or TRBD2 (5 bases each). V was shortened by 0 bases and J by 8 bases, with 14 bases between the two germline ends. This CDR3 is 15 amino acids long. The CDR3 region has the DNA TGTGCCAGCAGTTTAGCCGGGACGCTCGGGGACATTCAGTACTTC. Residues: CASSLAGTLGDIQYF.

In this sample, this clonotype turned up a few times. This chain links TRBV29-1 with TRBJ2-5; a possible D gene is TRBD1 (6 bases). The CDR3 is 11 residues long. V dropped 7 bases and J dropped 10 bases, with 16 bases sitting between them. Germline V gives CDR1 SQVTM, CDR2 ANQGSEA. The CDR3 loop reads CSAVLGAGQYF. CDR3 bases: TGCAGCGCGGTCCTGGGGGCGGGCCAGTACTTC.